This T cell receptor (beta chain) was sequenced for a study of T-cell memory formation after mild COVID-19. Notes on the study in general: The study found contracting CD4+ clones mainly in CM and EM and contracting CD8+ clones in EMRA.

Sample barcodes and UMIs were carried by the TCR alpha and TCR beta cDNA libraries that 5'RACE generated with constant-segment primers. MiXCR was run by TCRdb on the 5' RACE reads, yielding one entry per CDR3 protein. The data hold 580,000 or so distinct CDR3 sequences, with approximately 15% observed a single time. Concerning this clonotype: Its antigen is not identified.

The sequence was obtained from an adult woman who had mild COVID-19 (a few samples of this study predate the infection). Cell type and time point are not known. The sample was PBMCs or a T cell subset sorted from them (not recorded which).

The CDR3 sequence is CASGLGGVGHGATEAFF. CDR3 nucleotides: TGTGCTAGTGGTTTGGGCGGAGTCGGACACGGGGCGACTGAAGCTTTCTTT. The chain is built from TRBV12-5 and TRBJ1-1; possibly TRBD1 for D (5 bases). Trimming stripped 1 base from V and 5 bases from J, with 20 bases between. Germline CDR1 LGHNT, CDR2 FRNRAP. The CDR3 is 17 amino acids.